This TCR beta chain was recovered during a study of CD8 T cells in Susac syndrome. V was shortened by 2 bases and J by 0 bases, with 7 bases between the two germline ends. The CDR3 has 14 amino acids. Per germline, CDR1 SNHLY and CDR2 FYNNEI. Reverse transcription of about 0.5 to 1 ug RNA was performed with random hexamers. MiXCR, run by TCRdb on the immunoSEQ multiplex PCR reads, gives a single entry per CDR3 protein. Among a few hundred thousand distinct CDR3 sequences, 95% were seen once, and the ten largest hold about 0.091%. The receptor comes from a human donor with multiple sclerosis. The V and J genes are TRBV2 and TRBJ2-5; D gene uncertain. Sequences were obtained from CD4+ T cells from PBMCs. CDR3 region: CASSERRNQETQYF. The CDR3 DNA reads as TGTGCCAGCAGTGAAAGGCGGAACCAAGAGACCCAGTACTTC.